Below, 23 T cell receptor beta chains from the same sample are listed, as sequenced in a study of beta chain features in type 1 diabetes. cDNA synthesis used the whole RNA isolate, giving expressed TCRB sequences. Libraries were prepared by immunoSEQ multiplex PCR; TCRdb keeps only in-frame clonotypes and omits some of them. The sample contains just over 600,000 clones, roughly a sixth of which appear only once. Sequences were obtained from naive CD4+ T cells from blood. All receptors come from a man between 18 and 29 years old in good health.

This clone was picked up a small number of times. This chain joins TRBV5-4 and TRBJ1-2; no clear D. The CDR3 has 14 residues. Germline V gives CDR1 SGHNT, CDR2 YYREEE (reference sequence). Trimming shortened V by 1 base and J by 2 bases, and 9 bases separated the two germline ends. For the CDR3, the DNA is TGTGCCAGCAGCTTGTCGACGGGAAACTATGGCTACACCTTC. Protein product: CASSLSTGNYGYTF.

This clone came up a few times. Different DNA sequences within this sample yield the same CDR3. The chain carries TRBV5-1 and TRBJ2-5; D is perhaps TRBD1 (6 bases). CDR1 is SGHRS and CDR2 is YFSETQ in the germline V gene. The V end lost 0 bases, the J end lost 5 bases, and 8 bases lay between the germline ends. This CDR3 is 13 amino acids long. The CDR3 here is CASSLGQGETQYF. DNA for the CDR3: TGCGCCAGCAGCTTGGGCCAGGGGGAGACCCAGTACTTC.

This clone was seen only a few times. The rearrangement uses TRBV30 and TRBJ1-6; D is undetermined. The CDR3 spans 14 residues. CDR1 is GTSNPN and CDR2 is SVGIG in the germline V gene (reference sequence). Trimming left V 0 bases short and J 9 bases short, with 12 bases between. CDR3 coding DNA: TGTGCCTGGAGTGTAGTCCAAGGTGGTTCACCCCTCCACTTT. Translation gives CAWSVVQGGSPLHF. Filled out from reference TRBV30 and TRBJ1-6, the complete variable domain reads SQTIHQWPATLVQPVGSPLSLECTVEGTSNPNLYWYRQAAGRGLQLLFYSVGIGQISSEVPQNLSASRPQDRQFILSSKKLLLSDSGFYLCAWSVVQGGSPLHFGNGTRLTVT.

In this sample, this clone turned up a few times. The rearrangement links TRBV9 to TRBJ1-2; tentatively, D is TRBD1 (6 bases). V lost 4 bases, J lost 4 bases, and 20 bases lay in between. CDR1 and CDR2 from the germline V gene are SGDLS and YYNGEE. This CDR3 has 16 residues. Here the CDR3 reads CASSFTGTSEGYGYTF. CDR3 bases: TGTGCCAGCAGCTTTACCGGGACATCGGAGGGCTATGGCTACACCTTC.

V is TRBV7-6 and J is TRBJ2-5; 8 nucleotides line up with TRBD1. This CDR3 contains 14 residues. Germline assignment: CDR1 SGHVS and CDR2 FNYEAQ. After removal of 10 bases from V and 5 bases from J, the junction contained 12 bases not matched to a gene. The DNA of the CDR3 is TGTGCCACCCGATCCTTCCGGGACAGGGAGACCCAGTACTTC. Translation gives CATRSFRDRETQYF.

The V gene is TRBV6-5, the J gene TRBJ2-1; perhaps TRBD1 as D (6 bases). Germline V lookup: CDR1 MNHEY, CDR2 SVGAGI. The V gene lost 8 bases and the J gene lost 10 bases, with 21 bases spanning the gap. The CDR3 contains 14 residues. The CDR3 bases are TGTGCCAGCCATAAACAGGGCCCCAGTAACGAGCAGTTCTTC. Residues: CASHKQGPSNEQFF.

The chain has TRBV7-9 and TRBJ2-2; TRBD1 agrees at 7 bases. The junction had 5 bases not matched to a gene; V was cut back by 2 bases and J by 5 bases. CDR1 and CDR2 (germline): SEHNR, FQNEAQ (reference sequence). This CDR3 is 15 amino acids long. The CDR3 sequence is CASSLQDRATGELFF. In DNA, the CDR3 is TGTGCCAGCAGCTTACAAGACAGGGCTACCGGGGAGCTGTTTTTT.

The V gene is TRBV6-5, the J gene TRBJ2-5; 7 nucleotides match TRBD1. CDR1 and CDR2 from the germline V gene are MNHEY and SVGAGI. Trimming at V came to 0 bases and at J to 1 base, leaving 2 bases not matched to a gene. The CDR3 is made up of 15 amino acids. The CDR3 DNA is TGTGCCAGCAGTTACTCGAGGGACAGCCAAGAGACCCAGTACTTC. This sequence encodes CASSYSRDSQETQYF.

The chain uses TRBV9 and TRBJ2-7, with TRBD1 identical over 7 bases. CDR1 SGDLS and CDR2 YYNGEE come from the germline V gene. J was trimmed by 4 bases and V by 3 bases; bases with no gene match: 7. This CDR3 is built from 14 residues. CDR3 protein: CASSGGGADYEQYF. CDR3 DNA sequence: TGTGCCAGCAGCGGAGGGGGCGCGGATTACGAGCAGTACTTC.

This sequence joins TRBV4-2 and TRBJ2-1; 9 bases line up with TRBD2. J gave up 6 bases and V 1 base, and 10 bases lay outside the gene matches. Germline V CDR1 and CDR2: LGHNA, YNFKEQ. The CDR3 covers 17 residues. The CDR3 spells CASSQGKTGLASNEQFF. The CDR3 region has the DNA TGTGCCAGCAGCCAAGGCAAAACGGGACTAGCTTCCAATGAGCAGTTCTTC.

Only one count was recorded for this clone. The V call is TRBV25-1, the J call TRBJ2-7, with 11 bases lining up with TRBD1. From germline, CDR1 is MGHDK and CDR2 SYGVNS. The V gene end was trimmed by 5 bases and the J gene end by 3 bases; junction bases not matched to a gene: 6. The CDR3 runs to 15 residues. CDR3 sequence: CASSSPGTGGYEQYF. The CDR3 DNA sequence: TGTGCCAGCAGTTCCCCCGGGACAGGGGGCTACGAGCAGTACTTC.

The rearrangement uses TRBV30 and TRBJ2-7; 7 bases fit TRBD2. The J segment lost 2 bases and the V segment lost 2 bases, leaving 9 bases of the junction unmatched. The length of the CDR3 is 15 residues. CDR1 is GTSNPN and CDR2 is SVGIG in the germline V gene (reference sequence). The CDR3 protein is CAWSLPGRATYEQYF. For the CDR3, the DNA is TGTGCCTGGAGTCTCCCTGGGAGGGCCACCTACGAGCAGTACTTC.

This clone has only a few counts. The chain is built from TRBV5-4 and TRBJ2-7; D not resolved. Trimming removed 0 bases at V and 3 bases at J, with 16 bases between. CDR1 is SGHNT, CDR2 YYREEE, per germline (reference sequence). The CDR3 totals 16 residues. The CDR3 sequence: CASSLVIGPANYEQYF. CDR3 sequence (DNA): TGTGCCAGCAGCTTGGTTATTGGCCCAGCGAACTACGAGCAGTACTTC.

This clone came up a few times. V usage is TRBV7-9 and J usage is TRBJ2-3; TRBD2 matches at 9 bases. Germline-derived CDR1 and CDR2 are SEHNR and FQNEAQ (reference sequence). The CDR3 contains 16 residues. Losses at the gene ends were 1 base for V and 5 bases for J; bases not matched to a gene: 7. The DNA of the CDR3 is TGTGCCAGCAGCTTAGGTGGTAGCGGGAGCGGAGATACGCAGTATTTT. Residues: CASSLGGSGSGDTQYF.

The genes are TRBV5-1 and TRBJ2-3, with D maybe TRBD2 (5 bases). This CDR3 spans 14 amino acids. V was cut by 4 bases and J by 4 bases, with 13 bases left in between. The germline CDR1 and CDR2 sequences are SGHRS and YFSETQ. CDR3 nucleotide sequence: TGCGCCAGCAGCCATGATGAGGGCGCAGATACGCAGTATTTT. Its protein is CASSHDEGADTQYF.

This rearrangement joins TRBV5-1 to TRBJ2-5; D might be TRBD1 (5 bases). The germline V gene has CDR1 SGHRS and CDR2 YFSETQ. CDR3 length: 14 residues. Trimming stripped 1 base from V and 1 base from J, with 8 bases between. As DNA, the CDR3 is TGCGCCAGCAGCTTGATCCAGGGCCAAGAGACCCAGTACTTC. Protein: CASSLIQGQETQYF.

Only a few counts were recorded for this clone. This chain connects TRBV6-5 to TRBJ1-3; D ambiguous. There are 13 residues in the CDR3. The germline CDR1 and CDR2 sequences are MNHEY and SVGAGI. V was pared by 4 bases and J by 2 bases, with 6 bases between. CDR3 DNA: TGTGCCAGCAGTTTGGACGCTGGAAACACCATATATTTT. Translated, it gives CASSLDAGNTIYF.

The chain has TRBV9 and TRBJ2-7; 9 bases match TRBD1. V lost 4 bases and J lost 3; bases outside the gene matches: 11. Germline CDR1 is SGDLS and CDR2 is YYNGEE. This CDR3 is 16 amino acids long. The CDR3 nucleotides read TGTGCCAGCAGCCCCGATAGGGACAGGGTACACTACGAGCAGTACTTC. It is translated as CASSPDRDRVHYEQYF.

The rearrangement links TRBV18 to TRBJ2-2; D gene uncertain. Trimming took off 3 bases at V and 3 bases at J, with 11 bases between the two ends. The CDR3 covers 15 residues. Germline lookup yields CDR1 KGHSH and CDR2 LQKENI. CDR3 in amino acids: CASSPLHDYTGELFF. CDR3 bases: TGTGCCAGCTCACCGTTGCACGACTACACCGGGGAGCTGTTTTTT.

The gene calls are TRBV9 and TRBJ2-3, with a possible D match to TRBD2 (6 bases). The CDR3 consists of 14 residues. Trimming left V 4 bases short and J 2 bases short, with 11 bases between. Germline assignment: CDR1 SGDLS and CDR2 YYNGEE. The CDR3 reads CASSPRGLTDTQYF. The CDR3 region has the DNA TGTGCCAGCAGCCCCCGGGGACTCACAGATACGCAGTATTTT.

The CDR3: CASIVGQEHQPQHF. For the CDR3, the DNA is TGTGCCAGCATTGTAGGACAGGAACATCAGCCCCAGCATTTT. The chain carries TRBV28 and TRBJ1-5; 7 bases fit TRBD1. The V gene end was trimmed by 7 bases and the J gene end by 5 bases; junction bases not matched to a gene: 8. The germline gives CDR1 MDHEN, CDR2 SYDVKM. The length of the CDR3 is 14 residues.

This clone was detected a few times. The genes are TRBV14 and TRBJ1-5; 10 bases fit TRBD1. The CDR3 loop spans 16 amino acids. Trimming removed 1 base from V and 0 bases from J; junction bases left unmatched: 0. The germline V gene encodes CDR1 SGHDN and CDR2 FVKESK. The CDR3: CASSQGTGGSNQPQHF. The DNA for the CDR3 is TGTGCCAGCAGCCAAGGGACAGGGGGTAGCAATCAGCCCCAGCATTTT.

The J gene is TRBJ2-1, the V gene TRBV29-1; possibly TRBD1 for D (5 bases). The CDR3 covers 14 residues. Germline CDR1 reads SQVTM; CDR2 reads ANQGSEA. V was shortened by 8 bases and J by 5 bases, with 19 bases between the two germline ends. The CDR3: CSIVADNVDNEQFF. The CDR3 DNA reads TGCAGCATTGTGGCGGACAACGTCGACAATGAGCAGTTCTTC.